These T cell receptor beta chains were read from a single sample in a study of PD-L1 blockade in urothelial cancer. Clones were sequenced by immunoSEQ multiplex PCR, and TCRdb holds only the in-frame ones, with some missing. The table includes 55,000 to 70,000 clones, almost 85% detected once. The sequencing used PBMCs, collected around atezolizumab (anti-PD-L1) treatment. The receptors shown here come from a man aged 70-80 years with urothelial cancer. Both conserved end residues are part of each CDR3. The D gene is left open where the match is weak. Clone size is given for some rows only: seen once, a few or many times, or a class if the clone is expanded.

cdr3_length: 15
j_call: TRBJ2-3
d_call: TRBD2
v_call: TRBV9
clone_size: .
cdr3_nt: TGTGCCAGCAGCCCAACCCCAGCGGGAGTTGATACGCAGTATTTT
cdr3_aa: CASSPTPAGVDTQYF

cdr3_length: 15
j_call: TRBJ1-2
d_call: .
v_call: TRBV6-6
clone_size: .
cdr3_nt: TGTGCCAGCAGCCGCGGGGACCGACCTAACTATGGCTACACCTTC
cdr3_aa: CASSRGDRPNYGYTF

cdr3_length: 14
j_call: TRBJ1-5
d_call: .
v_call: TRBV19
clone_size: .
cdr3_nt: TGTGCCAGTAGTAAGACAGGCTACAATCAGCCCCAGCATTTT
cdr3_aa: CASSKTGYNQPQHF

cdr3_length: 13
j_call: TRBJ1-1
d_call: .
v_call: TRBV2
clone_size: .
cdr3_nt: TGTGCCAGCAGAGGACTCCCGGGGACTGAAGCTTTCTTT
cdr3_aa: CASRGLPGTEAFF

cdr3_length: 15
j_call: TRBJ1-2
d_call: TRBD1
v_call: TRBV27
clone_size: .
cdr3_nt: TGTGCCAGCAGTTTAAGGACAGGGCCTAACTATGGCTACACCTTC
cdr3_aa: CASSLRTGPNYGYTF

cdr3_length: 13
j_call: TRBJ2-7
d_call: .
v_call: TRBV7-2
clone_size: .
cdr3_nt: TGTGCCAGCAGCCCTGGACTACCTTACGAGCAGTACTTC
cdr3_aa: CASSPGLPYEQYF

cdr3_length: 14
j_call: TRBJ2-5
d_call: .
v_call: TRBV14
clone_size: .
cdr3_nt: TGTGCCAGCAGCCAGATGCAGGGACACGAGACCCAGTACTTC
cdr3_aa: CASSQMQGHETQYF

cdr3_length: 17
j_call: TRBJ2-5
d_call: TRBD2
v_call: TRBV18
clone_size: once
cdr3_nt: TGTGCCAGCTCACCACCGGGACTAGCGGGAACCTTTGGGGCCCAGTACTTC
cdr3_aa: CASSPPGLAGTFGAQYF

cdr3_length: 11
j_call: TRBJ2-3
d_call: TRBD2
v_call: TRBV30
clone_size: .
cdr3_nt: TGTGCCTGGAGGCGGGGGGATACGCAGTATTTT
cdr3_aa: CAWRRGDTQYF

cdr3_length: 13
j_call: TRBJ2-7
d_call: TRBD1
v_call: TRBV5-1
clone_size: .
cdr3_nt: TGCGCCAGTTCTCGACAGGGTCCGGACGAGCAGTACTTC
cdr3_aa: CASSRQGPDEQYF

cdr3_length: 12
j_call: TRBJ2-3
d_call: .
v_call: TRBV11-3
clone_size: .
cdr3_nt: TGTGCCAGCAGCGACGACAGAGATACGCAGTATTTT
cdr3_aa: CASSDDRDTQYF

cdr3_length: 16
j_call: TRBJ1-4
d_call: TRBD1
v_call: TRBV19
clone_size: .
cdr3_nt: TGTGCCAGTAGTCAAACCGGGACAGGGTTTAATGAAAAACTGTTTTTT
cdr3_aa: CASSQTGTGFNEKLFF

cdr3_length: 14
j_call: TRBJ2-1
d_call: .
v_call: TRBV28
clone_size: .
cdr3_nt: TGTGCCAGTACACAGGGGACTTCCTACAATGAGCAGTTCTTC
cdr3_aa: CASTQGTSYNEQFF

cdr3_length: 11
j_call: TRBJ1-1
d_call: .
v_call: TRBV20-1
clone_size: .
cdr3_nt: TGCAGTGCTATTAAAGGGGGTGAAGCTTTCTTT
cdr3_aa: CSAIKGGEAFF

cdr3_length: 15
j_call: TRBJ2-2
d_call: TRBD1
v_call: TRBV19
clone_size: .
cdr3_nt: TGTGCCAGTAGTATGGACAGGGAATTTGCCGGGGAGCTGTTTTTT
cdr3_aa: CASSMDREFAGELFF

cdr3_length: 14
j_call: TRBJ2-2
d_call: .
v_call: TRBV7-9
clone_size: .
cdr3_nt: TGTGCCAGCAGCTTACCGGGTCCCACCGGGGAGCTGTTTTTT
cdr3_aa: CASSLPGPTGELFF

cdr3_length: 14
j_call: TRBJ2-7
d_call: TRBD1
v_call: TRBV6-1
clone_size: .
cdr3_nt: TGTGCCAGCAGTGAAGGACAGGGGTTCTACGAGCAGTACTTC
cdr3_aa: CASSEGQGFYEQYF

cdr3_length: 11
j_call: TRBJ2-1
d_call: .
v_call: TRBV6-1
clone_size: once
cdr3_nt: TGTGCCAGCAGTGAAGGCGATGAGCAGTTCTTC
cdr3_aa: CASSEGDEQFF

cdr3_length: 14
j_call: TRBJ1-4
d_call: .
v_call: TRBV28
clone_size: .
cdr3_nt: TGTGCCAGCAGTCCCCATCATGCTAATGAAAAACTGTTTTTT
cdr3_aa: CASSPHHANEKLFF

cdr3_length: 17
j_call: TRBJ2-3
d_call: .
v_call: TRBV21-1
clone_size: once
cdr3_nt: TGTGCCAGCAGTCACAATCAACTAGCTCCCAACACAGATACGCAGTATTTT
cdr3_aa: CASSHNQLAPNTDTQYF

cdr3_length: 19
j_call: TRBJ2-7
d_call: TRBD2
v_call: TRBV18
clone_size: .
cdr3_nt: TGTGCCAGCTCACCCCCCTTCACCGGGACTACCTCGTGGATCTACGAGCAGTACTTC
cdr3_aa: CASSPPFTGTTSWIYEQYF

cdr3_length: 14
j_call: TRBJ2-7
d_call: .
v_call: TRBV7-6
clone_size: .
cdr3_nt: TGTGCCAGCAGCTTAACATTGTCAGCCTACGAGCAGTACTTC
cdr3_aa: CASSLTLSAYEQYF

cdr3_length: 13
j_call: TRBJ1-1
d_call: .
v_call: TRBV7-9
clone_size: few
cdr3_nt: TGTGCCAGCAGCTTACCCGGGAGGACTGAAGCTTTCTTT
cdr3_aa: CASSLPGRTEAFF

cdr3_length: 14
j_call: TRBJ2-3
d_call: TRBD1
v_call: TRBV10-2
clone_size: .
cdr3_nt: TGCGCCAGCAGCCGGGACAGCTACACAGATACGCAGTATTTT
cdr3_aa: CASSRDSYTDTQYF

cdr3_length: 14
j_call: TRBJ2-7
d_call: TRBD1
v_call: TRBV27
clone_size: .
cdr3_nt: TGTGCCAGCAGACCCTGGACAGGGACCTACGAGCAGTACTTC
cdr3_aa: CASRPWTGTYEQYF

cdr3_length: 15
j_call: TRBJ1-2
d_call: TRBD1
v_call: TRBV6-1
clone_size: .
cdr3_nt: TGTGCCAGCAGTGAGTCATTACAGGGGGTCTATGGCTACACCTTC
cdr3_aa: CASSESLQGVYGYTF

cdr3_length: 15
j_call: TRBJ2-5
d_call: .
v_call: TRBV7-9
clone_size: few
cdr3_nt: TGTGCCAGCAGCCCGTCAGGGGGGCGAGAGGAGACCCAGTACTTC
cdr3_aa: CASSPSGGREETQYF

cdr3_length: 13
j_call: TRBJ1-5
d_call: .
v_call: TRBV7-2
clone_size: .
cdr3_nt: TGTGCCAGCAGCTTAGCCAGGAATCAGCCCCAGCATTTT
cdr3_aa: CASSLARNQPQHF

cdr3_length: 17
j_call: TRBJ2-2
d_call: TRBD2
v_call: TRBV5-1
clone_size: .
cdr3_nt: TGCGCCAGCAGCTCAGGGACTAGCGGGAGTTGGACCGGGGAGCTGTTTTTT
cdr3_aa: CASSSGTSGSWTGELFF

cdr3_length: 15
j_call: TRBJ2-3
d_call: .
v_call: TRBV7-9
clone_size: .
cdr3_nt: TGTGCCAGCAGCTTAGGCGGGGGCGGTTCAGATACGCAGTATTTT
cdr3_aa: CASSLGGGGSDTQYF

cdr3_length: 14
j_call: TRBJ1-1
d_call: .
v_call: TRBV19
clone_size: .
cdr3_nt: TGTGCCAGTAGTATAGTTGCAGGGGTCACTGAAGCTTTCTTT
cdr3_aa: CASSIVAGVTEAFF

cdr3_length: 15
j_call: TRBJ1-1
d_call: .
v_call: TRBV5-1
clone_size: .
cdr3_nt: TGCGCCAGCAGCTTGTCGGGGGGGCAGAGGACTGAAGCTTTCTTT
cdr3_aa: CASSLSGGQRTEAFF

cdr3_length: 17
j_call: TRBJ1-1
d_call: .
v_call: TRBV5-1
clone_size: .
cdr3_nt: TGCGCCAGCAGCTTGGGGCGGGGAGGGGGTATGAACACTGAAGCTTTCTTT
cdr3_aa: CASSLGRGGGMNTEAFF

cdr3_length: 13
j_call: TRBJ2-7
d_call: .
v_call: TRBV11-1
clone_size: .
cdr3_nt: TGTGCCAGCAGCATAGATCGGGAGCACGAGCAGTACTTC
cdr3_aa: CASSIDREHEQYF

cdr3_length: 15
j_call: TRBJ2-2
d_call: TRBD2
v_call: TRBV15
clone_size: .
cdr3_nt: TGTGCCACCGGGGCGGGACTAGTGGGGACCGGGGAGCTGTTTTTT
cdr3_aa: CATGAGLVGTGELFF

cdr3_length: 14
j_call: TRBJ1-6
d_call: .
v_call: TRBV30
clone_size: .
cdr3_nt: TGTGCCTGGAGTGTAACGGCGGGGAATTCACCCCTCCACTTT
cdr3_aa: CAWSVTAGNSPLHF

cdr3_length: 15
j_call: TRBJ1-6
d_call: .
v_call: TRBV5-6
clone_size: .
cdr3_nt: TGTGCCAGCAGCTTGGTCGGGGGTAGGGGCTCACCCCTCCACTTT
cdr3_aa: CASSLVGGRGSPLHF

cdr3_length: 14
j_call: TRBJ2-5
d_call: .
v_call: TRBV9
clone_size: .
cdr3_nt: TGTGCCAGCAGCCCCCGGGGATTTCAAGAGACCCAGTACTTC
cdr3_aa: CASSPRGFQETQYF

cdr3_length: 13
j_call: TRBJ2-3
d_call: TRBD2
v_call: TRBV12-5
clone_size: few
cdr3_nt: TGTGCTAGTGGGGGGGGGATCACAGATACGCAGTATTTT
cdr3_aa: CASGGGITDTQYF

cdr3_length: 16
j_call: TRBJ1-5
d_call: .
v_call: TRBV19
clone_size: .
cdr3_nt: TGTGCCAGTAGTAGCCCCAGGTGGAGGGGCAATCAGCCCCAGCATTTT
cdr3_aa: CASSSPRWRGNQPQHF

cdr3_length: 15
j_call: TRBJ1-4
d_call: TRBD1
v_call: TRBV15
clone_size: .
cdr3_nt: TGTGCCACCAGCAGAGACAGGGGGAAGAATGAAAAACTGTTTTTT
cdr3_aa: CATSRDRGKNEKLFF

cdr3_length: 15
j_call: TRBJ2-5
d_call: TRBD1
v_call: TRBV7-3
clone_size: .
cdr3_nt: TGTGCCAGCAGCTTAGGCGGACAGGGTTCAGAGACCCAGTACTTC
cdr3_aa: CASSLGGQGSETQYF

cdr3_length: 15
j_call: TRBJ2-7
d_call: TRBD2
v_call: TRBV30
clone_size: .
cdr3_nt: TGTGCCTGGAGTGCGGGACTAGCGGGAGGTAACGAGCAGTACTTC
cdr3_aa: CAWSAGLAGGNEQYF

cdr3_length: 14
j_call: TRBJ2-5
d_call: TRBD2
v_call: TRBV19
clone_size: .
cdr3_nt: TGTGCCAGTCGACTAGCGGGAGTCTCGGAGACCCAGTACTTC
cdr3_aa: CASRLAGVSETQYF

cdr3_length: 11
j_call: TRBJ2-1
d_call: .
v_call: TRBV13
clone_size: .
cdr3_nt: TGTGCCAGCAGCTCTCGGGGGGAGCAGTTCTTC
cdr3_aa: CASSSRGEQFF

cdr3_length: 18
j_call: TRBJ2-2
d_call: TRBD2
v_call: TRBV27
clone_size: .
cdr3_nt: TGTGCCAGCAGTTTAACCATAGCGGGGAGAGGCAATGCCGGGGAGCTGTTTTTT
cdr3_aa: CASSLTIAGRGNAGELFF

cdr3_length: 18
j_call: TRBJ2-1
d_call: TRBD1
v_call: TRBV30
clone_size: once
cdr3_nt: TGTGCCTGGAGTGAAATCCTACTCGGGACAGGGCCCTACAATGAGCAGTTCTTC
cdr3_aa: CAWSEILLGTGPYNEQFF

cdr3_length: 14
j_call: TRBJ1-4
d_call: .
v_call: TRBV5-1
clone_size: .
cdr3_nt: TGCGCCAGCAGCTTGGCAGGGGCAGGGGAAAAACTGTTTTTT
cdr3_aa: CASSLAGAGEKLFF

cdr3_length: 15
j_call: TRBJ2-7
d_call: TRBD1
v_call: TRBV6-6
clone_size: .
cdr3_nt: TGTGCCAGCAATACCGGACAGGGTCCCTCCTACGAGCAGTACTTC
cdr3_aa: CASNTGQGPSYEQYF

cdr3_length: 13
j_call: TRBJ1-4
d_call: .
v_call: TRBV15
clone_size: .
cdr3_nt: TGTGCCACCAGCAGCCTTGTTAATGAAAAACTGTTTTTT
cdr3_aa: CATSSLVNEKLFF

cdr3_length: 15
j_call: TRBJ2-7
d_call: TRBD2
v_call: TRBV7-8
clone_size: .
cdr3_nt: TGTGCCAGCAGCTCACCGGGACTAGCGGATTACGAGCAGTACTTC
cdr3_aa: CASSSPGLADYEQYF

cdr3_length: 15
j_call: TRBJ2-7
d_call: .
v_call: TRBV6-1
clone_size: .
cdr3_nt: TGTGCCAGCAGTGAAGGGAGGGGACGGAGCTACGAGCAGTACTTC
cdr3_aa: CASSEGRGRSYEQYF

cdr3_length: 15
j_call: TRBJ1-5
d_call: .
v_call: TRBV7-9
clone_size: once
cdr3_nt: TGTGCCAGCAGCTTGAACTCCGATAGCAATCAGCCCCAGCATTTT
cdr3_aa: CASSLNSDSNQPQHF

cdr3_length: 15
j_call: TRBJ1-5
d_call: TRBD1
v_call: TRBV6-6
clone_size: .
cdr3_nt: TGTGCCAGCGGCTGGGGACAGGGGGCGGGTCAGCCCCAGCATTTT
cdr3_aa: CASGWGQGAGQPQHF

cdr3_length: 16
j_call: TRBJ2-7
d_call: TRBD2
v_call: TRBV27
clone_size: .
cdr3_nt: TGTGCCAGCAGACCCCTGGCTGGCGGGAGATACTACGAGCAGTACTTC
cdr3_aa: CASRPLAGGRYYEQYF